One and the same sample provided the 9 T cell receptor beta chains below, sequenced in a study of T-cell reconstitution after alpha-beta-depleted transplantation in children. This sample's TCRbeta library carried unique molecular identifier barcodes. TCRdb called the PCR reads again in MiXCR, with one record for every CDR3 protein. The repertoire holds hundreds of thousands of distinct CDR3 sequences, with over 15% as singletons. Sequences were derived from PBMCs from the stem cell graft donor, sampled from the stem cell graft. The receptors stem from a human donor who donated a stem cell graft to a child with acute myeloid leukemia.

This clonotype was observed many times. The chain uses TRBV6-1 and TRBJ1-2, with 8 bases identical to TRBD1. The CDR3 totals 13 residues. CDR1 MNHNS and CDR2 SASEGT come from the germline V gene. Trimming took 5 bases from V and 5 from J; bases not matched to a gene: 4. The CDR3 sequence is CASSPTGGYGYTF. CDR3 DNA: TGTGCCAGCAGTCCCACAGGGGGGTATGGCTACACCTTC.

This clonotype was detected a few times. This chain links TRBV4-2 with TRBJ2-3; D is undetermined. Germline lookup yields CDR1 LGHNA and CDR2 YNFKEQ. This CDR3 has 16 amino acids. V lost 0 bases, J lost 2 bases, and 12 bases lay in between. The CDR3 spells CASSQDQFDVTDTQYF. Written as DNA, the CDR3 is TGTGCCAGCAGCCAAGATCAATTTGATGTCACAGATACGCAGTATTTT.

In its sample, this clonotype was seen a few times. The genes are TRBV5-5 and TRBJ1-1; D remains unclear. Germline loops: CDR1 SGHKS, CDR2 YYEKEE (reference sequence). The CDR3 is 13 residues long. Trimming took off 4 bases at V and 4 bases at J, with 11 bases between the two ends. Here the CDR3 DNA reads TGTGCCAGCAGCAAAGGACTGCCCACTGAAGCTTTCTTT. It translates to CASSKGLPTEAFF.

This clonotype came up many times. V usage is TRBV7-2 and J usage is TRBJ2-2; D ambiguous. V dropped 8 bases and J dropped 1 base, with 11 bases sitting between them. The CDR3 is 14 amino acids. Germline V gene sequence: CDR1 SGHTA, CDR2 FQGNSA. The CDR3 is CASARERNTGELFF. The DNA for the CDR3 is TGTGCCAGCGCAAGAGAACGGAACACCGGGGAGCTGTTTTTT. The full variable domain, its missing parts supplied by reference TRBV7-2 and TRBJ2-2, is GAGVSQSPSNKVTEKGKDVELRCDPISGHTALYWYRQSLGQGLEFLIYFQGNSAPDKSGLPSDRFSAERTGGSVSTLTIQRTQQEDSAVYLCASARERNTGELFFGEGSRLTVL.

This clonotype has a handful of counts. This CDR3 reads CASSRLGGLGTEAFF. In DNA form, the CDR3 reads TGCGCCAGCAGCCGCCTCGGGGGGTTGGGCACTGAAGCTTTCTTT. The chain carries TRBV5-1 and TRBJ1-1; perhaps TRBD1 as D (5 bases). Germline CDR1 and CDR2: SGHRS and YFSETQ. The CDR3 covers 15 residues. Trimming removed 4 bases at V and 4 bases at J, with 17 bases between.

This clonotype has only a few counts. The chain has TRBV5-1 and TRBJ2-2; the D gene is possibly TRBD1 (6 bases). The V end lost 2 bases, the J end lost 4 bases, and 12 bases lay between the germline ends. The CDR3 has 15 amino acids. Germline CDR1 reads SGHRS; CDR2 reads YFSETQ. Written as DNA, the CDR3 is TGCGCCAGCAGCTTATGGACAGACGGCACCGGGGAGCTGTTTTTT. It specifies CASSLWTDGTGELFF.

This clonotype was seen only a few times. The chain combines TRBV20-1 with TRBJ2-7, with 12 bases aligning to TRBD2. The CDR3 runs 20 residues. The J segment lost 3 bases and the V segment lost 5 bases, leaving 23 bases of the junction unmatched. CDR1 and CDR2 (germline): DFQATT, SNEGSKA (reference sequence). The CDR3 here is CSARLAGASSSSQTFYEQYF. The CDR3 region has the DNA TGCAGTGCTCGACTAGCGGGGGCCTCCAGCTCCTCTCAAACTTTCTACGAGCAGTACTTC.

At least ten counts were recorded for this clonotype. The V gene is TRBV30, the J gene TRBJ1-4; D not resolved. Germline V CDR1 and CDR2: GTSNPN, SVGIG (reference sequence). The germline V and J ends were trimmed by 1 base and 5 bases, with 17 bases remaining between them. The CDR3 has 16 residues. Here the CDR3 DNA reads TGTGCCTGGAGTGGGTCGGATCGACGAGTCAATGAAAAACTGTTTTTT. Its protein product is CAWSGSDRRVNEKLFF.

This clonotype has at least ten counts. This chain connects TRBV20-1 to TRBJ1-2, with 10 bases matching TRBD1. Germline loops: CDR1 DFQATT, CDR2 SNEGSKA (reference sequence). This CDR3 comprises 15 residues. V trimming: 6 bases; J trimming: 3 bases; junction bases outside the gene matches: 10. The CDR3 spells CSARDRGRGDYGYTF. CDR3 nucleotide sequence: TGCAGTGCCCGGGACAGGGGTAGAGGTGACTATGGCTACACCTTC.